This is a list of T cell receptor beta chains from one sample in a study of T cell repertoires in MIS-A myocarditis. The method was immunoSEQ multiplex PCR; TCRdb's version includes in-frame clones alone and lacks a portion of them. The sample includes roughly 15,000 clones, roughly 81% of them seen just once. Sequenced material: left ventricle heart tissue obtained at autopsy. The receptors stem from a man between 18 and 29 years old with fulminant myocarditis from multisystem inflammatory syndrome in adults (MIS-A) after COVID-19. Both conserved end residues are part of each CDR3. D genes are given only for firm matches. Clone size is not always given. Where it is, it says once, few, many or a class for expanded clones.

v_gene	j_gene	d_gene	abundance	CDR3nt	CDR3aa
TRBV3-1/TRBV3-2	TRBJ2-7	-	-	TGTGCCAGCAGCCAAGAAGGGGGGCGCTCCTACGAGCAGTACTTC	CASSQEGGRSYEQYF
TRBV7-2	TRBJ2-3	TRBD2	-	TGTGCCAGCAGCAACACTAGCGGGGGCCGCACAGATACGCAGTATTTT	CASSNTSGGRTDTQYF
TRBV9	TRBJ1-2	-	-	TGTGCCAGCAGCCAGGGGCTTTTGGGGTACACCTTC	CASSQGLLGYTF
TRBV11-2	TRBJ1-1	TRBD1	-	TGTGCCAGCAGTCCGGGCGGGACAGTTAAGAACACTGAAGCTTTCTTT	CASSPGGTVKNTEAFF
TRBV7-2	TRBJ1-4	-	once	TGTGCCAGCAGCCCCCAAGGCGAAAAACTGTTTTTT	CASSPQGEKLFF
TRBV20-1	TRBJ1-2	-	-	TGCAGTGCTAGCAGGGAGGAAGGCTACACCTTC	CSASREEGYTF
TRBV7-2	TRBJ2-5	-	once	TGTGCCAGCACGGGGATGTACCAAGAGACCCAGTACTTC	CASTGMYQETQYF
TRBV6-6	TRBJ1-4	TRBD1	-	TGTGCCAGCACCCTAACAGGGCAGGGGGGGGAAAAACTGTTTTTT	CASTLTGQGGEKLFF
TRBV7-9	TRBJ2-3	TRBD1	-	TGTGCCAGCAGCACTGCCGGGACAGACGTCACAGATACGCAGTATTTT	CASSTAGTDVTDTQYF
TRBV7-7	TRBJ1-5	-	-	TGTGCTAGCAGCTTAGGTGTGGATCAGCCCCAGCATTTT	CASSLGVDQPQHF
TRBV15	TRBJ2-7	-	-	TGTGCCACCAGCAGAGATCCACCGCTCATGGAGCAGTACTTC	CATSRDPPLMEQYF
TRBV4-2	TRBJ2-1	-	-	TGTGCCAGCAGCCAACCGGAGGATTACAATGAGCAGTTCTTC	CASSQPEDYNEQFF
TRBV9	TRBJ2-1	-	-	TGTGCCAGCAGCGTAGTAGAGAGGGATAATGAGCAGTTCTTC	CASSVVERDNEQFF
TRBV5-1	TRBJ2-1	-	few	TGCGCCAGCAGCTTGGCGGAGGGGGTGAGGAATGAGCAGTTCTTC	CASSLAEGVRNEQFF
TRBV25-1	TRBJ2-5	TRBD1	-	TGTGCCAGCAGTGCCCGAGCGGGGACAGGGATAGGCCAAGAGACCCAGTACTTC	CASSARAGTGIGQETQYF
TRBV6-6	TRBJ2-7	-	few	TGTGCCAGCAGTTCCGGGGTCGCCTACGAGCAGTACTTC	CASSSGVAYEQYF
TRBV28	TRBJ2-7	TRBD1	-	TGTGCCAGCAGTTTTCCTAGGGGGCTTTACGAGCAGTACTTC	CASSFPRGLYEQYF
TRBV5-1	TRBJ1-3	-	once	TGCGCCAGCAGAGAAGGACCGGCGGGAAACACCATATATTTT	CASREGPAGNTIYF
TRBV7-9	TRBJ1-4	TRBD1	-	TGTGCCAGCAGCTTCTGGACAGGGGGAGAGGAAAAACTGTTTTTT	CASSFWTGGEEKLFF
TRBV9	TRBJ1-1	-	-	TGTGCCAGCAGCGTAGGCCCCGAGGGGCTGAACACTGAAGCTTTCTTT	CASSVGPEGLNTEAFF
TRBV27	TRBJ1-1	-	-	TGTGCCAGCAGTTTATCCATAAACACTGAAGCTTTCTTT	CASSLSINTEAFF
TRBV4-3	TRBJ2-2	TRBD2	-	TGCGCCAGCAGCCAAGCGGGGGGTAGGAACACCGGGGAGCTGTTTTTT	CASSQAGGRNTGELFF
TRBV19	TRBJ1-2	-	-	TGTGCCAGTACCATGGGACACCAGGAAGGCTACACCTTC	CASTMGHQEGYTF
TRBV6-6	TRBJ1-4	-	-	TGTGCCAGCAGTCGACACTTGAGGGACTCAACTAATGAAAAACTGTTTTTT	CASSRHLRDSTNEKLFF
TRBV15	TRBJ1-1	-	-	TGTGCCACCAGCAGAGGTGGGAGCTACACTGAAGCTTTCTTT	CATSRGGSYTEAFF
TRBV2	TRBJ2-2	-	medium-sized	TGTGCCAGCAGTGCTTCCGGGACCCGGGACGACACCGGGGAGCTGTTTTTT	CASSASGTRDDTGELFF
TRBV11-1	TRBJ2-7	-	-	TGTGCCAGCAGCCCAATTAAGATTGGGCAGCAGTACTTC	CASSPIKIGQQYF
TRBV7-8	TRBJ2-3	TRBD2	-	TGTGCCAGCAGCCCCCCAGGCGGGGGGGCTGGAGATACGCAGTATTTT	CASSPPGGGAGDTQYF
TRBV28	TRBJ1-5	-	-	TGTGCCAGCAGTTCCACAGGGAGGTTCAATCAGCCCCAGCATTTT	CASSSTGRFNQPQHF
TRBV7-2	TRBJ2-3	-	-	TGTGCCAGCAGTCTAACTTCAGATACGCAGTATTTT	CASSLTSDTQYF
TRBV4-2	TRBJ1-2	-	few	TGTGCCAGCAGCCAAGAAGCCTCTTTCTATGGCTACACCTTC	CASSQEASFYGYTF